This TCR beta chain was recovered during a study of blood T cell repertoires in COVID-19. Profiled with immunoSEQ multiplex PCR; TCRdb holds only in-frame clones, not every one. This sample has 60,000 or so clones, with 70% to 90% found just once. This CDR3 is built from 14 residues. CDR1 is LNHDA, CDR2 SQIVND, per germline (reference sequence). Trimming left V 5 bases short and J 7 bases short, with 14 bases between. What was sequenced was peripheral blood. This clonotype was sampled from a man aged 55 to 70 with acute or convalescent COVID-19. The chain joins TRBV19 to TRBJ1-4; the D is unclear. CDR3 in DNA: TGTGCCAGTAGTGATTCTTCGGGATCTGAAAAACTGTTTTTT. Its protein is CASSDSSGSEKLFF.